This TCR beta chain was identified during a study of monozygotic twins with inflammatory bowel disease. Findings and caveats of the study: Immunosuppressive treatment differences may have increased patient repertoire variability.

Each sample had eight separate cDNA synthesis reactions. Researchers used template switching to add UMIs featuring a 6-nucleotide sample barcode. cDNA encoding TCRalpha and TCRbeta underwent two nested PCRs of approximately 17 and 9 cycles, each of which was followed by bead purification. Following a re-call of the 5' RACE reads, TCRdb has one entry per CDR3 protein and lacks DNA. The sample is made up of about 160,000 distinct CDR3 sequences, and the top ten hold approximately 3% of it. On this clonotype itself: Its antigen is unidentified.

There are 16 residues in the CDR3. The V gene's germline CDR1 is GTSNPN and CDR2 SVGIG (reference sequence). This chain uses TRBV30 with TRBJ2-2; TCRdb designates TRBD1, a call that cannot be tested without DNA. Sequencing was performed on blood. This sequence was found in a human donor with ulcerative colitis or Crohn's disease, or a healthy co-twin of an affected twin (not recorded which). The CDR3 loop reads CAWSDEGTVITGELFF.